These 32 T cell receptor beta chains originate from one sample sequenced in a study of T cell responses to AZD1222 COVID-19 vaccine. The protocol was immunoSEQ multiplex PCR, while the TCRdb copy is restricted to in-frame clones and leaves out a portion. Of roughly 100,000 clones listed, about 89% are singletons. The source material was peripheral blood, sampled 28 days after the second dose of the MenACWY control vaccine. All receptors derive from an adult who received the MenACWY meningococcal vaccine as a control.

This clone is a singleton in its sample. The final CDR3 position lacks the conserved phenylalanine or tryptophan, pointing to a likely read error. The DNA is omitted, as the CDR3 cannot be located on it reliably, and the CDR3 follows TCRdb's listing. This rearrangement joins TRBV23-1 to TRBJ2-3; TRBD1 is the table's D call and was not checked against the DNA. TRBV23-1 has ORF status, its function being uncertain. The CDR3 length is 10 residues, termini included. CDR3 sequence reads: CASSRLQGRV.

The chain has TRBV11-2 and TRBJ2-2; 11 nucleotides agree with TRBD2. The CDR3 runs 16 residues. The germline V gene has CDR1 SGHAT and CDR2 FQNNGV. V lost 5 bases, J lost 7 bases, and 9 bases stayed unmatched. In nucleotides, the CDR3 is TGTGCCAGCAGCCCTGGGGGACTAGCGGTTATCGGGGAGCTGTTTTTT. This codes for CASSPGGLAVIGELFF. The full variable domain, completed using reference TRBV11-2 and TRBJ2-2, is EAGVAQSPRYKIIEKRQSVAFWCNPISGHATLYWYQQILGQGPKLLIQFQNNGVVDDSQLPKDRFSAERLKGVDSTLKIQPAKLEDSAVYLCASSPGGLAVIGELFFGEGSRLTVL.

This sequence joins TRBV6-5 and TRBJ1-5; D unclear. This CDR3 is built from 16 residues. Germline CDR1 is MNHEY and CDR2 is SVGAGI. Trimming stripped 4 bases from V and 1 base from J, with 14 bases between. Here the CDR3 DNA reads TGTGCCAGCAGTTCGAGACCTGGCAGGAGCAATCAGCCCCAGCATTTT. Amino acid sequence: CASSSRPGRSNQPQHF.

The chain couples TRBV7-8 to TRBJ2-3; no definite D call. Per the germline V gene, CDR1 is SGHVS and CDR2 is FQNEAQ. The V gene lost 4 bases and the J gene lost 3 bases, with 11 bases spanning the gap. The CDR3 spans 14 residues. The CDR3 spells CASSSPLGTDTQYF. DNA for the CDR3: TGTGCCAGCAGCTCGCCCCTAGGAACAGATACGCAGTATTTT. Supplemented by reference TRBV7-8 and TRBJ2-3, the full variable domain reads GAGVSQSPRYKVAKRGQDVALRCDPISGHVSLFWYQQALGQGPEFLTYFQNEAQLDKSGLPSDRFFAERPEGSVSTLKIQRTQQEDSAVYLCASSSPLGTDTQYFGPGTRLTVL.

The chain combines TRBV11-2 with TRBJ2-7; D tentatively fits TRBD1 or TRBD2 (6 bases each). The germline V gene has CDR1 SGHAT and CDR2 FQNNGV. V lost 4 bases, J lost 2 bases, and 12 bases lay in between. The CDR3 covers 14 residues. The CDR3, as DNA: TGTGCCAGCAGCTCGTTGAGGGGGGCCTACGAGCAGTACTTC. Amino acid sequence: CASSSLRGAYEQYF.

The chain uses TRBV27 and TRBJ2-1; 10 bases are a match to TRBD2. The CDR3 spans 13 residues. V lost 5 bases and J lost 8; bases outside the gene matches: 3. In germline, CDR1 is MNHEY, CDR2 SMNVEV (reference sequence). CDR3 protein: CASSRGTSDEQFF. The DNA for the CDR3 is TGTGCCAGCAGTCGGGGGACTAGCGATGAGCAGTTCTTC.

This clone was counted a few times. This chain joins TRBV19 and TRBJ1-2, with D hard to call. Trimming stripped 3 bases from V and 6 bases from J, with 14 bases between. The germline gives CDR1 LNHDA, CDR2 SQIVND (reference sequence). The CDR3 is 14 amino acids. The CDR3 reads CASSMVIGQDGYTF. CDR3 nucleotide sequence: TGTGCCAGTAGTATGGTAATCGGGCAGGATGGCTACACCTTC.

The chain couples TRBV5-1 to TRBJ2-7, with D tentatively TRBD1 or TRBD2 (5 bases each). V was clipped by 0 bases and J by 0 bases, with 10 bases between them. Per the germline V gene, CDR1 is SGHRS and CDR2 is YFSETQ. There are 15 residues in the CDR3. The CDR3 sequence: CASSLGAGSSYEQYF. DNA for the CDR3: TGCGCCAGCAGCTTGGGAGCAGGGAGCTCCTACGAGCAGTACTTC.

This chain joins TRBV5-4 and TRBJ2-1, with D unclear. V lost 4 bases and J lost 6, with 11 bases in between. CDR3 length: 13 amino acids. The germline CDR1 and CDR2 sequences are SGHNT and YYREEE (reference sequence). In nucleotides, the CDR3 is TGTGCCAGCAGCCCCCCCGGGCTCAATGAGCAGTTCTTC. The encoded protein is CASSPPGLNEQFF.

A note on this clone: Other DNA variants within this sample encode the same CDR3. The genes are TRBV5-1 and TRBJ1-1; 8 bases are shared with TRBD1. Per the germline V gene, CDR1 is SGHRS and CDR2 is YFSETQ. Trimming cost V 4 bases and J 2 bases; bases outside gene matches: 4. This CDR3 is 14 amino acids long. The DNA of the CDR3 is TGCGCCAGCAGCGCGGGGACAGGAAACACTGAAGCTTTCTTT. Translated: CASSAGTGNTEAFF.

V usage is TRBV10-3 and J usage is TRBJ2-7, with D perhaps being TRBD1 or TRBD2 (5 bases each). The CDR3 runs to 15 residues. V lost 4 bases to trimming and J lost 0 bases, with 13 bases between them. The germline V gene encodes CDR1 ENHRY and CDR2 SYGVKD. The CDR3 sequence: CAISGGLSTSYEQYF. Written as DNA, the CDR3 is TGTGCCATCAGTGGGGGGTTGTCCACCTCCTACGAGCAGTACTTC.

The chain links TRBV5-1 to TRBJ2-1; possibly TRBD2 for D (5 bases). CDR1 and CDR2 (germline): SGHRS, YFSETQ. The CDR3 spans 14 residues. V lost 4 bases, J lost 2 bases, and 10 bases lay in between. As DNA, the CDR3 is TGCGCCAGCAGCCGGACTGACACCTACAATGAGCAGTTCTTC. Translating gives CASSRTDTYNEQFF.

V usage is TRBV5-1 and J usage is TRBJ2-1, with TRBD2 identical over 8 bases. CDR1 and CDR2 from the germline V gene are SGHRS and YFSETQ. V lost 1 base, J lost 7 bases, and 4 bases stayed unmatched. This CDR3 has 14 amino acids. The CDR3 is CASSLYGGGNEQFF. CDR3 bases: TGCGCCAGCAGCTTGTATGGCGGGGGGAATGAGCAGTTCTTC.

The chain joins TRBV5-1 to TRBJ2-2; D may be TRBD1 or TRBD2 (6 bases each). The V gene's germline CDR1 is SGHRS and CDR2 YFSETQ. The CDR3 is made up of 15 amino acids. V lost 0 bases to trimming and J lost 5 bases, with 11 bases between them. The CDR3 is CASSLEGGKTGELFF. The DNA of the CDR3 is TGCGCCAGCAGCTTGGAGGGGGGTAAAACCGGGGAGCTGTTTTTT.

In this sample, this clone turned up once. CDR3 protein: CASSLSGTGPYNEQFF. The CDR3 DNA reads TGCGCCAGCAGCCTGTCCGGGACAGGGCCTTACAATGAGCAGTTCTTC. The gene calls are TRBV4-1 and TRBJ2-1; 9 positions match TRBD1. This CDR3 spans 16 amino acids. The ends lost 4 bases at V and 4 bases at J; junction bases unmatched: 8. The germline gives CDR1 MGHRA, CDR2 YSYEKL.

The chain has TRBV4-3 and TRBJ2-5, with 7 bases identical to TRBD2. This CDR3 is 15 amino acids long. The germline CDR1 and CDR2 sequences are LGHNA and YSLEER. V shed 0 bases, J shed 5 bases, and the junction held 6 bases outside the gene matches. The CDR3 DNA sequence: TGCGCCAGCAGCCAAGAGGGCGGGGGAACCGAGACCCAGTACTTC. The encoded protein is CASSQEGGGTETQYF.

The CDR3 sequence: CASRRWGALDTEAFF. DNA for the CDR3: TGTGCCAGTCGACGGTGGGGCGCTTTGGACACTGAAGCTTTCTTT. J is TRBJ1-1 and V is TRBV19; D is perhaps TRBD1 (5 bases). The CDR3 extends over 15 amino acids. CDR1 is LNHDA, CDR2 SQIVND, per germline (reference sequence). Trimming took off 8 bases at V and 3 bases at J, with 19 bases between the two ends.

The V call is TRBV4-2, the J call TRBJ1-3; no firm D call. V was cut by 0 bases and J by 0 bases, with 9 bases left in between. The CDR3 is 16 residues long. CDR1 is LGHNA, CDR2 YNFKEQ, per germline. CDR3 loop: CASSQEPGGSGNTIYF. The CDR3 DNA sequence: TGTGCCAGCAGCCAAGAACCCGGAGGCTCTGGAAACACCATATATTTT.

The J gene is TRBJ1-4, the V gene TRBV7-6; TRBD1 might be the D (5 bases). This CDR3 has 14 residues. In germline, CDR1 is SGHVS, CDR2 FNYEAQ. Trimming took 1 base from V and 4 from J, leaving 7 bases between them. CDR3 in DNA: TGTGCCAGCAGCTTAGGACAGAATAATGAAAAACTGTTTTTT. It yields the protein CASSLGQNNEKLFF.

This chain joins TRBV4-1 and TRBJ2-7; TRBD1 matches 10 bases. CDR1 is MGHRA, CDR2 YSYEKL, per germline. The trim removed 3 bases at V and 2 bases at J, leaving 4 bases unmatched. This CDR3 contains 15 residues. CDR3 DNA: TGCGCCAGCAGCCAGCCGGGACAGGGGACCTACGAGCAGTACTTC. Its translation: CASSQPGQGTYEQYF.

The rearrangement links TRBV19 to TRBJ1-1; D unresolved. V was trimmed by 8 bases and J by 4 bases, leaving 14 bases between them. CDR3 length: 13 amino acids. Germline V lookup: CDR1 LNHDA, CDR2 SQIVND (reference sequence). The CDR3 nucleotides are TGTGCCAGTCGGGGTAGCGGTGGCACTGAAGCTTTCTTT. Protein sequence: CASRGSGGTEAFF.

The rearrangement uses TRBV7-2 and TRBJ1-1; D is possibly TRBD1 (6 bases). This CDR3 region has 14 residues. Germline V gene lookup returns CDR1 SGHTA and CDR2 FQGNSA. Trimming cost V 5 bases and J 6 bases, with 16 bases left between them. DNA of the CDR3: TGTGCCAGCAGCGCCCAGGGGACAACATCTGAAGCTTTCTTT. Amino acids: CASSAQGTTSEAFF.

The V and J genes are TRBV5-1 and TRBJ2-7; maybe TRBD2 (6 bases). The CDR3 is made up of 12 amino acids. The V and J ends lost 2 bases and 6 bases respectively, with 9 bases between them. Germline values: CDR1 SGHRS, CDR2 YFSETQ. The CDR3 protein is CASSFGGSEQYF. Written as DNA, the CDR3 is TGCGCCAGCAGCTTTGGGGGGAGCGAGCAGTACTTC.

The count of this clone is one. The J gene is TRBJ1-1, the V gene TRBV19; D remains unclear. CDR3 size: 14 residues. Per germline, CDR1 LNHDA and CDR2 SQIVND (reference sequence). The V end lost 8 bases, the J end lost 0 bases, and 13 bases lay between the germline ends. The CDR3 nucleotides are TGTGCCAGTTCGGGGAGGTTAATGAACACTGAAGCTTTCTTT. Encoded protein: CASSGRLMNTEAFF.

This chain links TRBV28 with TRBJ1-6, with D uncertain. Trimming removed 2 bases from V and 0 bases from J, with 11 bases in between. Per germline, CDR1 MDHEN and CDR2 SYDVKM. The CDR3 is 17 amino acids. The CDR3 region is CASSLVGPSSYNSPLHF. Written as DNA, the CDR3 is TGTGCCAGCAGTTTAGTGGGTCCGAGCTCCTATAATTCACCCCTCCACTTT.

This CDR3 reads CASRRSGGAYEQYF. The CDR3 DNA sequence: TGTGCCAGCCGCCGAAGCGGGGGAGCCTACGAGCAGTACTTC. The chain couples TRBV19 to TRBJ2-7; 8 nucleotides agree with TRBD2. The V gene's germline CDR1 is LNHDA and CDR2 SQIVND (reference sequence). J gave up 2 bases and V 9 bases, and 9 bases lay outside the gene matches. The CDR3 length is 14 residues.

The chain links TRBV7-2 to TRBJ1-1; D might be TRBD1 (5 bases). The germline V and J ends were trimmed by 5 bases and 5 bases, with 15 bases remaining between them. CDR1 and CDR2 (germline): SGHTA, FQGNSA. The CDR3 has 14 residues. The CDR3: CASSQVGGMTEAFF. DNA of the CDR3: TGTGCCAGCAGCCAGGTCGGGGGGATGACTGAAGCTTTCTTT.

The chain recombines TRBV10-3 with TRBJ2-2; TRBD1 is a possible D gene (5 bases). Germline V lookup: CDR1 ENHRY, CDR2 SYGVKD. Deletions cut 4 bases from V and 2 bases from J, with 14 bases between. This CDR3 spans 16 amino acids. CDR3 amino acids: CAISAGSSRNTGELFF. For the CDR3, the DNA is TGTGCCATCAGTGCAGGGTCCTCTCGAAACACCGGGGAGCTGTTTTTT.

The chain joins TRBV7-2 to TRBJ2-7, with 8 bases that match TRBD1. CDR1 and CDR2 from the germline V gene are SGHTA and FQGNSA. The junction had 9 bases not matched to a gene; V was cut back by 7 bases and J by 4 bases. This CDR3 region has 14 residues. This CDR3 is CASISGTGSYEQYF. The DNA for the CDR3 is TGTGCCAGCATCTCCGGGACAGGTTCTTACGAGCAGTACTTC.

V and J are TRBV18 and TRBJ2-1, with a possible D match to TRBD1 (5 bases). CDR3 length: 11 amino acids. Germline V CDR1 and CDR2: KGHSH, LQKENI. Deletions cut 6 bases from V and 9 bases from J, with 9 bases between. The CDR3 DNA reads TGTGCCAGCTCGCCCAGGGTTGAGCAGTTCTTC. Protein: CASSPRVEQFF.

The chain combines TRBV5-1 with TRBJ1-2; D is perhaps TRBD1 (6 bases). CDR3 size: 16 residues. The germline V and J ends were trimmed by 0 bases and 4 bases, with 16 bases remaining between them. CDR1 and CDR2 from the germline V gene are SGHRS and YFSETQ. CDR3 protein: CASSLAGGPAFYGYTF. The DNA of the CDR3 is TGCGCCAGCAGCTTGGCCGGGGGGCCTGCCTTCTATGGCTACACCTTC.

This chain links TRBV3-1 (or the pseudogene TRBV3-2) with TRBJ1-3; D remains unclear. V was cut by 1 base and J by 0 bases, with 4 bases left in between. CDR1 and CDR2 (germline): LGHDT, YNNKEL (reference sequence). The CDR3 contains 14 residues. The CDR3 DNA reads TGTGCCAGCAGCCAAGCAGCCTCTGGAAACACCATATATTTT. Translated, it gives CASSQAASGNTIYF.